This T cell receptor (beta chain) came from a study of T cell repertoires in cytomegalovirus infection (dated by TCRdb to between 2019 and 2020). In the study overall: Recently identified HLA-C-restricted CMV epitopes, whose presentation resists viral immunomodulation, were targeted by peptide stimulations together with well-studied HLA-B-restricted epitopes. Because public TCR beta signatures pointed to carriage of CMV infection together with the matching HLA type, the HLA type of each donor mattered for the analysis.

Paper-wide results and their limitations: Cumulative frequency of public TCR beta family members discriminated carriers of CMV infection plus the relevant HLA type in this cohort and an independent approximately 400-donor cohort. The ex vivo response was dominated by HLA-C-restricted CMV-specific TCR beta clonotypes, which also provided the single most frequent clonotype in two of eight donors.

Measured from the cysteine to the phenylalanine, the CDR3 is 14 residues long. Here the CDR3 DNA is all that survives: 42 bases in frame from base 1. The germline V gene encodes CDR1 SGHAT and CDR2 FQNNGV. After removal of 5 bases from V and 7 bases from J, the junction retains 10 bases not matched to a gene. This clonotype was seen a single time. This receptor's antigen is unknown. There are no base qualities to consult, and no much larger clone falls within one base. Evidence from a single read is weak. This specimen's treatment or condition label, per the study, means: in vitro stimulation with specific CMV peptide epitopes to enrich CMV-specific T cells. TCRdb records Illumina HiSeq 1500 as the sequencer. In-frame beta chains were kept once TCRdb had trimmed the public reads at Q25 with fastp and called clones with MiXCR. Duplicate CDR3 protein sequences are folded into a single record with the most common DNA and genes. The sample has hundreds of thousands of distinct CDR3 sequences on record, about 42% of them singletons. Of the sample, around two fifths falls within the top ten clones.

This TCR derives from a human donor in good health (CMV status not recorded). Some clones in this sample may be carry-over from other donors' samples. This material consisted of cultured PBMCs, taken from culture after CMV antigen stimulation. This sequence uses TRBV11-2 and TRBJ2-7; the junction holds 8 bases that match TRBD2. The CDR3 protein is CASSLTGTSSEQYF. The DNA is as follows: TGTGCCAGCAGCCTGACCGGGACTAGTTCGGAGCAGTACTTC.